The 20 T cell receptor beta chains in this list originate from one sample, sequenced in a study of CD8+CD57+ T cells in acquired aplastic anemia. Patients sequenced had flow cytometry evidence of CD8+CD57+ cell expansion. The template for TCR beta VDJ and CDR3 sequence profiling was genomic DNA. TCRdb reprocessed the reads with MiXCR, giving one entry per CDR3 protein. The profile covers about 58,000 distinct CDR3 sequences, with around 50% appearing a single time and 15% to 20% taken by the ten largest. Sample: sorted CD4+, CD8+, or CD8+CD57+ T cells (not recorded which) from PBMCs. Source of these receptors: a human donor with aplastic anemia.

On this clonotype itself: Given the absence of the conserved phenylalanine or tryptophan at the CDR3 end, a read error is likely. The limits of the CDR3 on the DNA are not certain, so only TCRdb's listed CDR3 is given. V and J are TRBV29-1 and TRBJ2-7; no check of the table's D call, TRBD1, against the DNA was made. The CDR3 spans 11 amino acids, including both terminal residues. Per germline, CDR1 SQVTM and CDR2 ANQGSEA. The chain's CDR3 is CSVEDGARNYI.

Notes on this clonotype: Since no conserved phenylalanine or tryptophan closes the CDR3, a read error is the likely cause. The V and J genes are TRBV19 and TRBJ1-5; D is perhaps TRBD1 (5 bases). The germline V and J ends were trimmed by 6 bases and 7 bases, with 16 bases remaining between them. The V gene's germline CDR1 is LNHDA and CDR2 SQIVND (reference sequence). This CDR3 is 14 amino acids long. The CDR3 loop is CASSSTGGGQPQHL. CDR3 nucleotide sequence: TGTGCCAGTAGCTCCACGGGGGGAGGACAGCCCCAGCATCTT.

The rearrangement uses TRBV12-3 or TRBV12-4 and TRBJ2-1, with 8 bases matching TRBD1. V lost 5 bases, J lost 2 bases, and 5 bases stayed unmatched. The CDR3 is made up of 15 amino acids. DNA of the CDR3: TGTGCCAGCAGTCCGGACAGGGTCCCCTACAATGAGCAGTTCTTC. Protein: CASSPDRVPYNEQFF.

A word on this clonotype: It may be a read error: a sequence one base away is much more abundant. V and J are TRBV4-1 and TRBJ1-4; no clear D. Trimming pared 1 base from V and 10 bases from J, leaving 13 bases between. The CDR3 length is 14 residues. Germline V gives CDR1 MGHRA, CDR2 YSYEKL. The CDR3 sequence is CASSQARIGGKLFF. The CDR3 DNA is TGCGCCAGCAGCCAAGCCCGAATCGGCGGAAAACTGTTTTTT.

With regard to this clonotype: Since a much larger clone is just one base distant, this may be a read error. Given the absence of the conserved phenylalanine or tryptophan at the CDR3 end, a read error is likely. V gene TRBV20-1 combines with J gene TRBJ2-1; the D call may be TRBD1 or TRBD2 (5 bases each). Trimming shortened V by 8 bases and J by 2 bases, and 7 bases separated the two germline ends. The germline CDR1 and CDR2 sequences are DFQATT and SNEGSKA (reference sequence). The CDR3 totals 11 residues. CDR3 sequence: CSSGPYNEQFL. CDR3 coding DNA: TGCAGTTCGGGACCCTACAATGAGCAGTTCCTC.

Only a few counts were recorded for this clonotype. The chain is built from TRBV29-1 and TRBJ1-1; 7 nucleotides match TRBD1. V lost 4 bases, J lost 1 base, and 6 bases stayed unmatched. The CDR3 is 14 residues long. CDR1 and CDR2 (germline): SQVTM, ANQGSEA. CDR3 sequence: CSVVPGGGNTEAFF. CDR3 nucleotide sequence: TGCAGCGTTGTCCCAGGGGGTGGGAACACTGAAGCTTTCTTT.

This chain uses TRBV15 with TRBJ2-7; 9 bases map to TRBD1. The CDR3 contains 13 residues. Per germline, CDR1 LNHNV and CDR2 YYDKDF (reference sequence). V lost 10 bases and J lost 3; bases outside the gene matches: 7. CDR3 sequence (DNA): TGTGCCAAGCAACCGGGACAGGGCTACGAGCAGTACTTC. Its translation: CAKQPGQGYEQYF. The full variable domain, completed using reference TRBV15 and TRBJ2-7, is DAMVIQNPRYQVTQFGKPVTLSCSQTLNHNVMYWYQQKSSQAPKLLFHYYDKDFNNEADTPDNFQSRRPNTSFCFLDIRSPGLGDTAMYLCAKQPGQGYEQYFGPGTRLTVT.

Concerning this clonotype itself: A much larger clone differs by one base, so this may be a read error. The rearrangement links TRBV19 to TRBJ2-1; D may match TRBD1 or TRBD2 (5 bases each). The germline gives CDR1 LNHDA, CDR2 SQIVND (reference sequence). The CDR3 loop spans 16 amino acids. DNA of the CDR3: TGTGCCAGTAGTATAGATCAGAGGGGCTACTACAATGAGCAGCTCTTC. Protein: CASSIDQRGYYNEQLF.

This clonotype was recorded at least ten times. V and J are TRBV7-9 and TRBJ2-3; D possibly corresponds to TRBD2 (6 bases). Germline values: CDR1 SEHNR, CDR2 FQNEAQ (reference sequence). The CDR3 sequence is 14 residues long. The V and J ends lost 5 bases and 4 bases respectively, with 13 bases between them. The CDR3 loop is CASSPRLDADTQYF. CDR3 DNA sequence: TGTGCCAGCAGCCCCCGACTAGATGCAGATACGCAGTATTTT. Full variable domain (outside the CDR3, taken from reference TRBV7-9 and TRBJ2-3): DTGVSQNPRHKITKRGQNVTFRCDPISEHNRLYWYRQTLGQGPEFLTYFQNEAQLEKSRLLSDRFSAERPKGSFSTLEIQRTEQGDSAMYLCASSPRLDADTQYFGPGTRLTVL.

This clonotype was detected a few times. The CDR3 coding sequence is TGTGCCATCAGTGGCACCAATGAGCAGTTCTTC. Its translation is CAISGTNEQFF. V and J are TRBV10-3 and TRBJ2-1, with D unresolved. Germline V gene sequence: CDR1 ENHRY, CDR2 SYGVKD. The ends were cut back, 4 bases at V and 6 bases at J, with 4 bases in the middle. This CDR3 region has 11 residues.

V is TRBV20-1 and J is TRBJ2-3; 7 positions agree with TRBD1. The CDR3 loop spans 14 amino acids. From germline, CDR1 is DFQATT and CDR2 SNEGSKA (reference sequence). Trimming at V came to 6 bases and at J to 2 bases, leaving 8 bases not matched to a gene. This CDR3 is CSAPDREATDTQYF. For the CDR3, the DNA is TGCAGTGCACCCGACAGGGAAGCCACAGATACGCAGTATTTT.

This clonotype was counted many times. The CDR3 spells CASSGTPNQWDGYTF. CDR3 bases: TGTGCCAGCAGCGGGACACCTAATCAATGGGATGGCTACACCTTC. The V and J genes are TRBV7-2 and TRBJ1-2; possibly TRBD1 for D (6 bases). Deletions cut 5 bases from V and 6 bases from J, with 19 bases between. The CDR3 loop spans 15 amino acids. CDR1 and CDR2 (germline): SGHTA, FQGNSA.

Regarding this clonotype: An end of the junction does not agree with germline; a read error may underlie this. V is TRBV19 and J is TRBJ2-7, with 9 bases fitting TRBD1. From germline, CDR1 is LNHDA and CDR2 SQIVND (reference sequence). CDR3 length: 15 amino acids. The CDR3 region has the DNA TGTGCCAGTAGCATTATCGGGACAGGGCGATACGAGCAGTATTTC. It translates to CASSIIGTGRYEQYF.

V and J are TRBV19 and TRBJ2-5, with 14 bases fitting TRBD2. This CDR3 is built from 15 residues. CDR1 LNHDA and CDR2 SQIVND come from the germline V gene (reference sequence). V lost 5 bases and J lost 4; bases outside the gene matches: 3. The CDR3 is CASSLGTSGGETQYF. The CDR3 DNA is TGTGCCAGTAGTCTAGGGACTAGCGGGGGAGAGACCCAGTACTTC.

This clonotype was counted many times. Compared with germline, one end of the junction differs, possibly owing to a read error. The CDR3, as DNA: TGTGCCAGCAGCCATCCCGCCCACAGGGAAGAGGCCCAGTACTTC. It translates to CASSHPAHREEAQYF. The chain joins TRBV11-2 to TRBJ2-5, with a possible D match to TRBD1 (6 bases). CDR3 length equals 15 residues. Germline assignment: CDR1 SGHAT and CDR2 FQNNGV.

This chain connects TRBV15 to TRBJ2-7; D is possibly TRBD1 (6 bases). Germline CDR1 is LNHNV and CDR2 is YYDKDF (reference sequence). The CDR3 is made up of 14 amino acids. Trimming took off 6 bases at V and 2 bases at J, with 14 bases between the two ends. The CDR3 DNA is TGTGCCACCAGAAGGCAGGGGCAAACCTACGAGCAGTACTTC. Protein: CATRRQGQTYEQYF.

The sample holds many counts of this clonotype. In DNA form, the CDR3 reads TGCGCCAGCAGCCAAGCATCGGGGGATAGTAACTATGGCTACACCTTC. This gives the protein CASSQASGDSNYGYTF. The V gene is TRBV4-1, the J gene TRBJ1-2, with D perhaps TRBD1 (5 bases). From germline, CDR1 is MGHRA and CDR2 YSYEKL. The CDR3 covers 16 residues. Deletions cut 1 base from V and 1 base from J, with 13 bases between.

This clonotype has just one count. The gene calls are TRBV10-3 and TRBJ1-6; TRBD1 agrees at 8 bases. Trimming removed 7 bases from V and 9 bases from J; junction bases left unmatched: 5. Looked up from germline, CDR1 is ENHRY and CDR2 is SYGVKD. The CDR3 consists of 13 residues. CDR3 nucleotides: TGTGCCATCACGTCCGACAGGGGTTCACCCCTCCACTTT. Amino acids: CAITSDRGSPLHF.

Within the sample, this clonotype is medium-sized. The gene calls are TRBV7-9 and TRBJ1-1, with a weak D call TRBD1 (5 bases). Germline loops: CDR1 SEHNR, CDR2 FQNEAQ (reference sequence). The CDR3 loop spans 11 amino acids. V lost 5 bases to trimming and J lost 7 bases, with 8 bases between them. CDR3 nucleotide sequence: TGTGCCAGCAGCCTGAGGGGTGAAGCTTTCTTT. Translated: CASSLRGEAFF.

Many counts were recorded for this clonotype. The J gene is TRBJ2-3, the V gene TRBV10-3; TRBD2 might be the D (7 bases). The germline V gene has CDR1 ENHRY and CDR2 SYGVKD. The CDR3 sequence is 17 residues long. V dropped 3 bases and J dropped 3 bases, with 19 bases sitting between them. The CDR3 loop is CAISEEGGGGGTDTQYF. In DNA form, the CDR3 reads TGTGCCATCAGTGAAGAAGGGGGGGGGGGCGGGACAGATACGCAGTATTTT.